The 28 T cell receptor beta chains below were found in one sample sequenced in a study of blood T cell repertoires in COVID-19. TCRdb's copy holds only in-frame clones and misses some; the assay was immunoSEQ multiplex PCR. The sample has roughly 200,000 clones, approximately 85% seen once. Sequenced sample: PBMCs or T cells enriched from blood (not recorded which). These receptors were obtained from a man aged 35-49 years who had recovered from COVID-19.

This rearrangement joins TRBV2 to TRBJ2-3, with TRBD2 matching 11 bases. Germline V lookup: CDR1 SNHLY, CDR2 FYNNEI. The J segment lost 5 bases and the V segment lost 7 bases, leaving 5 bases of the junction unmatched. The CDR3 runs 14 residues. Here the CDR3 DNA reads TGTGCCAGCAAACTAGCGGGAGTTGGAGATACGCAGTATTTT. Translated: CASKLAGVGDTQYF.

The chain uses TRBV7-9 and TRBJ2-1; D may be TRBD2 (5 bases). The CDR3 sequence is 11 residues long. CDR1 and CDR2 from the germline V gene are SEHNR and FQNEAQ (reference sequence). V lost 4 bases and J 12 bases, leaving 10 bases between the germline ends. The CDR3 is CASSSLLGQFF. The CDR3 DNA sequence: TGTGCCAGCAGCTCCTTACTAGGGCAGTTCTTC.

This chain connects TRBV5-4 to TRBJ2-3; D not resolved. Germline assignment: CDR1 SGHNT and CDR2 YYREEE (reference sequence). V dropped 7 bases and J dropped 3 bases, with 21 bases sitting between them. The CDR3 has 16 residues. The DNA of the CDR3 is TGTGCCAGCTATACTACCATCGGCCGGGTAACAGATACGCAGTATTTT. Its protein product is CASYTTIGRVTDTQYF.

This chain joins TRBV4-1 and TRBJ1-2, with TRBD1 as a possible D gene (5 bases). Germline values: CDR1 MGHRA, CDR2 YSYEKL. The ends were cut back, 5 bases at V and 4 bases at J, with 11 bases in the middle. The CDR3 length is 13 residues. As DNA, the CDR3 is TGCGCCAGCAGCGACCATGGGGCCTATGGCTACACCTTC. Translating gives CASSDHGAYGYTF.

The genes are TRBV6-5 and TRBJ1-1, with D perhaps TRBD1 (6 bases). The V end was cut by 8 bases, the J end by 6 bases, with 16 bases between. Germline V gene sequence: CDR1 MNHEY, CDR2 SVGAGI. The CDR3 spans 13 residues. CDR3 loop: CASGTIEGAEAFF. Here the CDR3 DNA reads TGTGCCAGCGGGACGATAGAGGGGGCTGAAGCTTTCTTT.

This sequence joins TRBV27 and TRBJ2-7; 7 nucleotides agree with TRBD1. The germline V gene has CDR1 MNHEY and CDR2 SMNVEV (reference sequence). This CDR3 region has 14 residues. Trimming cost V 6 bases and J 3 bases; bases outside gene matches: 8. Here the CDR3 DNA reads TGTGCCAGCAGAGGTGAGGGACAGAGCTACGAGCAGTACTTC. Its translation is CASRGEGQSYEQYF.

The sample holds one count of this clone. This sequence joins TRBV7-9 and TRBJ2-6; 7 positions match TRBD1. The CDR3 totals 18 residues. V dropped 5 bases and J dropped 0; count of bases not matched to a gene: 10. Per germline, CDR1 SEHNR and CDR2 FQNEAQ (reference sequence). This CDR3 reads CASSLPTGKPSGANVLTF. For the CDR3, the DNA is TGTGCCAGCAGCCTCCCGACAGGGAAACCCTCTGGGGCCAACGTCCTGACTTTC. Filled out from reference TRBV7-9 and TRBJ2-6, the complete variable domain reads DTGVSQNPRHKITKRGQNVTFRCDPISEHNRLYWYRQTLGQGPEFLTYFQNEAQLEKSRLLSDRFSAERPKGSFSTLEIQRTEQGDSAMYLCASSLPTGKPSGANVLTFGAGSRLTVL.

This chain joins TRBV24-1 and TRBJ1-5; TRBD1 matches 7 bases. The germline V gene has CDR1 KGHDR and CDR2 SFDVKD. The CDR3 runs 13 residues. V trimming: 5 bases; J trimming: 6 bases; junction bases outside the gene matches: 3. CDR3 nucleotides: TGTGCCACCAGTGGGCAGGGGGGTCAGCCCCAGCATTTT. This sequence encodes CATSGQGGQPQHF.

The chain has TRBV28 and TRBJ2-3, with TRBD2 as a possible D gene (6 bases). Germline-derived CDR1 and CDR2 are MDHEN and SYDVKM. CDR3 length equals 16 residues. The germline V and J ends were trimmed by 3 bases and 6 bases, with 19 bases remaining between them. The CDR3 is CASSFLWRGERDTQYF. As DNA, the CDR3 is TGTGCCAGCAGTTTTCTATGGCGGGGAGAGAGGGATACGCAGTATTTT.

The chain has TRBV7-2 and TRBJ1-2; 7 bases line up with TRBD1. The V gene's germline CDR1 is SGHTA and CDR2 FQGNSA. Trimming took 5 bases from V and 5 from J; bases not matched to a gene: 11. This CDR3 spans 15 amino acids. The DNA of the CDR3 is TGTGCCAGCAGCCCGTCCGGGACAGCCCTTTATGGCTACACCTTC. It encodes CASSPSGTALYGYTF.

The chain links TRBV6-5 to TRBJ1-6; TRBD1 aligns across 8 bases. The trim removed 9 bases at V and 7 bases at J, leaving 11 bases unmatched. Germline assignment: CDR1 MNHEY and CDR2 SVGAGI. CDR3 length: 15 amino acids. The CDR3 sequence: CASTGGHTNNSPLHF. CDR3 nucleotides: TGTGCCAGTACAGGGGGGCACACAAACAATTCACCCCTCCACTTT.

This clone was observed a single time. The chain recombines TRBV2 with TRBJ2-7; 14 nucleotides align to TRBD2. The CDR3 is 16 amino acids. The J segment lost 9 bases and the V segment lost 0 bases, leaving 7 bases of the junction unmatched. Germline CDR1 SNHLY, CDR2 FYNNEI. DNA of the CDR3: TGTGCCAGCAGTGAAGCGCAGGGACTAGCGGGGGCAGGGCAGTACTTC. Protein sequence: CASSEAQGLAGAGQYF.

This clone came up a few times. The V and J genes are TRBV4-1 and TRBJ1-1; 9 bases map to TRBD1. This CDR3 spans 15 amino acids. V shed 4 bases, J shed 3 bases, and the junction held 6 bases outside the gene matches. Germline CDR1 is MGHRA and CDR2 is YSYEKL. The CDR3 nucleotides are TGCGCCAGCAGCCCACTACAGGGGGCGGACACTGAAGCTTTCTTT. It codes for CASSPLQGADTEAFF.

The chain combines TRBV7-6 with TRBJ1-1; weak D call: TRBD1 (6 bases). V lost 5 bases, J lost 5 bases, and 15 bases lay in between. The germline V gene has CDR1 SGHVS and CDR2 FNYEAQ. The CDR3 runs 14 residues. CDR3 DNA sequence: TGTGCCAGCAGCCCTGGACAGCAAAAAACTGAAGCTTTCTTT. Translating it yields CASSPGQQKTEAFF.

This chain connects TRBV18 to TRBJ2-2; 9 nucleotides agree with TRBD1. The germline CDR1 and CDR2 sequences are KGHSH and LQKENI. Trimming removed 5 bases from V and 0 bases from J; junction bases left unmatched: 7. This CDR3 spans 17 amino acids. The DNA for the CDR3 is TGTGCCAGCTCAACCTCCGGGACAGGGACGAACACCGGGGAGCTGTTTTTT. Protein: CASSTSGTGTNTGELFF. Together with reference TRBV18 and TRBJ2-2, the CDR3 gives the full variable domain: NAGVMQNPRHLVRRRGQEARLRCSPMKGHSHVYWYRQLPEEGLKFMVYLQKENIIDESGMPKERFSAEFPKEGPSILRIQQVVRGDSAAYFCASSTSGTGTNTGELFFGEGSRLTVL.

The chain uses TRBV9 and TRBJ1-1, with D unclear. V shed 7 bases and J shed 0 bases, with 7 bases lying between them. The germline CDR1 and CDR2 sequences are SGDLS and YYNGEE. CDR3 length equals 12 residues. CDR3 residues: CASGPMNTEAFF. CDR3 sequence (DNA): TGTGCCAGCGGTCCTATGAACACTGAAGCTTTCTTT.

This clone was detected a few times. The V call is TRBV9, the J call TRBJ1-1; no firm D call. Germline loops: CDR1 SGDLS, CDR2 YYNGEE. The CDR3 runs to 15 residues. V was clipped by 4 bases and J by 0 bases, with 13 bases between them. The CDR3 DNA sequence: TGTGCCAGCAGCCCACAGAGTAATTTGAACACTGAAGCTTTCTTT. It codes for CASSPQSNLNTEAFF.

J is TRBJ1-2 and V is TRBV30, with TRBD1 identical over 7 bases. The CDR3 is made up of 12 amino acids. CDR1 is GTSNPN and CDR2 is SVGIG in the germline V gene (reference sequence). With V trimmed by 2 bases and J by 4 bases, 1 base remained unmatched. CDR3 nucleotide sequence: TGTGCCTGGAGTAAGGGGGCCTATGGCTACACCTTC. Encoded protein: CAWSKGAYGYTF.

The chain couples TRBV20-1 to TRBJ2-3; D uncertain. Deletions cut 0 bases from V and 14 bases from J, with 12 bases between. Germline V gene data show CDR1 as DFQATT and CDR2 as SNEGSKA (reference sequence). This CDR3 has 11 residues. CDR3 DNA: TGCAGTGCTAGAGATTTGCAGGTCGGGTATTTT. Its protein product is CSARDLQVGYF.

The sample holds one count of this clone. V is TRBV11-3 and J is TRBJ1-1; D perhaps matches TRBD1 (6 bases). V was clipped by 5 bases and J by 1 base, with 17 bases between them. CDR3 length: 16 amino acids. CDR1 SGHNT and CDR2 YENEEA come from the germline V gene. CDR3 sequence reads: CASSQAGWGQNTEAFF. CDR3 nucleotide sequence: TGTGCCAGCAGCCAAGCGGGGTGGGGACAGAACACTGAAGCTTTCTTT.

This clone was observed many times. V is TRBV5-5 and J is TRBJ1-6; TRBD1 is a possible D gene (5 bases). The germline V and J ends were trimmed by 4 bases and 7 bases, with 15 bases remaining between them. CDR3 length equals 15 residues. Germline V CDR1 and CDR2: SGHKS, YYEKEE (reference sequence). CDR3 loop: CASSLQGMGNSPLHF. CDR3 nucleotides: TGTGCCAGCAGCCTCCAGGGTATGGGGAATTCACCCCTCCACTTT.

The chain has TRBV5-1 and TRBJ2-6; D uncertain. CDR3 length equals 16 residues. Trimming took off 1 base at V and 0 bases at J, with 8 bases between the two ends. CDR1 and CDR2 (germline): SGHRS, YFSETQ. CDR3 bases: TGCGCCAGCAGCTTGTCTGCGGACTCTGGGGCCAACGTCCTGACTTTC. This translates into CASSLSADSGANVLTF.

The CDR3 coding sequence is TGTGCCAGTAGTATAGCTTTTTACACTGAAGCTTTCTTT. Amino acid sequence: CASSIAFYTEAFF. V usage is TRBV19 and J usage is TRBJ1-1; D is unclear. V was trimmed by 1 base and J by 3 bases, leaving 6 bases between them. Germline V CDR1 and CDR2: LNHDA, SQIVND (reference sequence). This CDR3 spans 13 amino acids.

The chain has TRBV30 and TRBJ1-5, with 7 bases fitting TRBD1. With 1 base clipped from V and 6 bases from J, the junction kept 3 bases outside the gene matches. This CDR3 has 13 residues. Germline assignment: CDR1 GTSNPN and CDR2 SVGIG (reference sequence). The chain's CDR3 is CAWSEAGGQPQHF. Written as DNA, the CDR3 is TGTGCCTGGAGTGAGGCAGGGGGTCAGCCCCAGCATTTT.

The chain has TRBV6-5 and TRBJ2-7; 9 nucleotides agree with TRBD1. Germline V gene sequence: CDR1 MNHEY, CDR2 SVGAGI. Trimming took 6 bases from V and 5 from J; bases not matched to a gene: 11. This CDR3 is 15 amino acids long. This CDR3 is CASSLGQGRSHEQYF. The DNA of the CDR3 is TGTGCCAGCAGCTTGGGACAGGGTAGGTCTCACGAGCAGTACTTC.

This chain joins TRBV2 and TRBJ2-4, with 16 bases fitting TRBD2. Germline V CDR1 and CDR2: SNHLY, FYNNEI. The J segment lost 0 bases and the V segment lost 8 bases, leaving 4 bases of the junction unmatched. The CDR3 consists of 17 residues. This CDR3 is CASGTSGGGLAKNIQYF. DNA for the CDR3: TGTGCCAGCGGGACTAGCGGGGGGGGTCTAGCCAAAAACATTCAGTACTTC.

V and J are TRBV19 and TRBJ1-6; possibly TRBD1 for D (6 bases). V lost 6 bases to trimming and J lost 9 bases, with 18 bases between them. The CDR3 runs to 15 residues. From germline, CDR1 is LNHDA and CDR2 SQIVND (reference sequence). The CDR3 DNA reads TGTGCCAGTAGCCTAGACAGGCGGCTCGGTTCACCCCTCCACTTT. This sequence encodes CASSLDRRLGSPLHF.

This clone was seen a single time. CDR3 sequence reads: CASSPGSVRDEKLFF. Written as DNA, the CDR3 is TGTGCCAGCAGCCCGGGGTCGGTACGGGATGAAAAACTGTTTTTT. The rearrangement links TRBV6-5 to TRBJ1-4, with unresolved D. Germline lookup yields CDR1 MNHEY and CDR2 SVGAGI. V lost 6 bases, J lost 6 bases, and 17 bases lay in between. This CDR3 has 15 amino acids.